Following are 16 T cell receptor beta chains from one sample sequenced in a study of blood T cells in healthy people across ages. A second PCR, run for roughly 7 to 12 cycles, used a sample-barcoded 5' primer plus a J-beta primer mix. TCRdb re-derived calls from the 5' RACE reads in MiXCR, one entry per CDR3 protein. The sample has approximately 690,000 distinct CDR3 sequences; around three fifths are singletons. Sequenced input: blood. The receptors come from a man in his sixties in good health.

The rearrangement uses TRBV7-9 and TRBJ1-2; 9 nucleotides line up with TRBD1. The CDR3 has 15 amino acids. The ends lost 4 bases at V and 4 bases at J; junction bases unmatched: 7. Germline values: CDR1 SEHNR, CDR2 FQNEAQ (reference sequence). CDR3 DNA: TGTGCCAGCAGCTCGACAGGGGGGAAGGGCTATGGCTACACCTTC. Protein product: CASSSTGGKGYGYTF.

The CDR3 region is CASSPGLGAWETQYF. CDR3 nucleotides: TGTGCCAGCAGCCCCGGACTAGGAGCCTGGGAGACCCAGTACTTC. The genes are TRBV7-2 and TRBJ2-5; 7 nucleotides match TRBD2. The CDR3 has 15 residues. Germline lookup yields CDR1 SGHTA and CDR2 FQGNSA. V was pared by 5 bases and J by 5 bases, with 11 bases of the junction left unmatched.

V usage is TRBV6-1 and J usage is TRBJ2-4; 9 positions agree with TRBD2. Looked up from germline, CDR1 is MNHNS and CDR2 is SASEGT. The junction had 10 bases not matched to a gene; V was cut back by 6 bases and J by 1 base. CDR3 length: 17 amino acids. The CDR3 sequence: CASRPVSGGRAKNIQYF. CDR3 bases: TGTGCCAGCAGACCCGTGAGCGGGGGGCGCGCCAAAAACATTCAGTACTTC.

The chain carries TRBV14 and TRBJ1-2; D may be TRBD1 (6 bases). The V gene lost 5 bases and the J gene lost 6 bases, with 13 bases spanning the gap. The CDR3 sequence is 13 residues long. CDR1 and CDR2 from the germline V gene are SGHDN and FVKESK. The CDR3 sequence: CASSSGHGDGYTF. CDR3 DNA: TGTGCCAGCAGCTCGGGACACGGAGATGGCTACACCTTC. The full variable domain, with the rest looked up from reference TRBV14 and TRBJ1-2, is EAGVTQFPSHSVIEKGQTVTLRCDPISGHDNLYWYRRVMGKEIKFLLHFVKESKQDESGMPNNRFLAERTGGTYSTLKVQPAELEDSGVYFCASSSGHGDGYTFGSGTRLTVV.

This clonotype was detected ten times or more. This sequence joins TRBV4-2 and TRBJ2-1; 8 bases match TRBD2. This CDR3 has 15 amino acids. Per germline, CDR1 LGHNA and CDR2 YNFKEQ. V dropped 8 bases and J dropped 9; count of bases not matched to a gene: 15. The CDR3 loop reads CASGSRPGGQVEQFF. Written as DNA, the CDR3 is TGTGCCAGCGGCTCAAGGCCGGGGGGGCAAGTTGAGCAGTTCTTC.

Comment on this clonotype: One end of the junction does not line up with germline, which may come from a read error. The chain joins TRBV20-1 to TRBJ2-3; the D call may be TRBD1 or TRBD2 (7 bases each). The CDR3 runs to 14 residues. Per the germline V gene, CDR1 is DFQATT and CDR2 is SNEGSKA (reference sequence). The CDR3 DNA reads as TGCAGTGTCAGGGGGGGACTTCACACAGATATGCAGTATTTT. It translates to CSVRGGLHTDMQYF.

The rearrangement links TRBV20-1 to TRBJ2-1, with D maybe TRBD2 (7 bases). This CDR3 contains 15 residues. Germline CDR1 is DFQATT and CDR2 is SNEGSKA (reference sequence). V was pared by 1 base and J by 10 bases, with 20 bases between. The CDR3 spells CSARGLGGAVREQFF. In DNA, the CDR3 is TGCAGTGCTAGAGGTTTGGGGGGGGCTGTTAGGGAGCAGTTCTTC.

The CDR3 DNA follows: TGTGCCAGCAGTTTAATGGCGGGGGGAGGGAATACGCAGTATTTT. This encodes CASSLMAGGGNTQYF. This rearrangement joins TRBV12-3 or TRBV12-4 to TRBJ2-3; TRBD2 agrees at 8 bases. J was trimmed by 7 bases and V by 2 bases; bases with no gene match: 8. This CDR3 region has 15 residues.

This clonotype was counted between two and nine times. The chain is built from TRBV5-5 and TRBJ1-2, with 7 bases fitting TRBD1. The CDR3 is 12 amino acids. V was pared by 2 bases and J by 6 bases, with 1 base of the junction left unmatched. Germline lookup yields CDR1 SGHKS and CDR2 YYEKEE (reference sequence). In nucleotides, the CDR3 is TGTGCCAGCAGCTTTGGGACAGATGGCTACACCTTC. Residues: CASSFGTDGYTF. Together with reference TRBV5-5 and TRBJ1-2, the CDR3 gives the full variable domain: DAGVTQSPTHLIKTRGQQVTLRCSPISGHKSVSWYQQVLGQGPQFIFQYYEKEERGRGNFPDRFSARQFPNYSSELNVNALLLGDSALYLCASSFGTDGYTFGSGTRLTVV.

This chain connects TRBV10-2 to TRBJ2-6; D gene uncertain. The germline V and J ends were trimmed by 0 bases and 3 bases, with 9 bases remaining between them. Germline CDR1 WSHSY, CDR2 SAAADI. The CDR3 is 16 amino acids. The CDR3 is CASSESGLGGANVLTF. CDR3 sequence (DNA): TGCGCCAGCAGTGAGTCAGGGCTGGGTGGGGCCAACGTCCTGACTTTC.

The V and J genes are TRBV6-1 and TRBJ1-2, with TRBD1 matching over 9 bases. Germline V gene sequence: CDR1 MNHNS, CDR2 SASEGT. V lost 4 bases and J lost 8; bases outside the gene matches: 8. This CDR3 has 14 amino acids. CDR3 residues: CASSVGDRAQGYTF. For the CDR3, the DNA is TGTGCCAGCAGTGTCGGGGACAGGGCACAGGGCTACACCTTC.

The rearrangement uses TRBV5-1 and TRBJ2-1; D is uncertain. This CDR3 has 15 amino acids. The germline gives CDR1 SGHRS, CDR2 YFSETQ. V was trimmed by 4 bases and J by 0 bases, leaving 11 bases between them. CDR3: CASSISRSSYNEQFF. In DNA, the CDR3 is TGCGCCAGCAGCATAAGCAGGAGCTCCTACAATGAGCAGTTCTTC. Drawing the rest from reference TRBV5-1 and TRBJ2-1, the complete variable domain is KAGVTQTPRYLIKTRGQQVTLSCSPISGHRSVSWYQQTPGQGLQFLFEYFSETQRNKGNFPGRFSGRQFSNSRSEMNVSTLELGDSALYLCASSISRSSYNEQFFGPGTRLTVL.

The J gene is TRBJ2-6, the V gene TRBV6-5, with D possibly being TRBD1 or TRBD2 (5 bases each). CDR3 length: 17 amino acids. With 7 bases removed from V and 0 bases from J, the gap between germline ends came to 16 bases. The germline V gene has CDR1 MNHEY and CDR2 SVGAGI. CDR3 loop: CASTSGTVSSGANVLTF. DNA of the CDR3: TGTGCCAGCACTTCCGGGACGGTCAGCTCTGGGGCCAACGTCCTGACTTTC.

The V call is TRBV28, the J call TRBJ2-7; 7 bases fit TRBD1. Germline-derived CDR1 and CDR2 are MDHEN and SYDVKM. Trimming took 5 bases from V and 1 from J; bases not matched to a gene: 8. This CDR3 is 15 amino acids long. CDR3 residues: CASSPQGVSSYEQYF. CDR3 DNA sequence: TGTGCCAGCAGTCCGCAGGGGGTTAGTTCCTACGAGCAGTACTTC.

Only a few counts were recorded for this clonotype. This chain uses TRBV5-1 with TRBJ1-4; weak D call: TRBD1 (6 bases). Germline lookup yields CDR1 SGHRS and CDR2 YFSETQ. V lost 2 bases and J 0 bases, leaving 11 bases between the germline ends. The CDR3 consists of 16 residues. The CDR3: CASSLDRIATNEKLFF. Here the CDR3 DNA reads TGCGCCAGCAGCTTAGACAGGATTGCAACTAATGAAAAACTGTTTTTT.

J is TRBJ1-1 and V is TRBV28; 8 nucleotides match TRBD1. In germline, CDR1 is MDHEN, CDR2 SYDVKM. The CDR3 consists of 13 residues. V gave up 6 bases and J gave up 8 bases; unmatched junction bases: 8. The CDR3, as DNA: TGTGCCAGCAGCCTGGGACAGGTTCGAGAAGCTTTCTTT. The encoded protein is CASSLGQVREAFF.